This T cell receptor beta chain was sequenced during a study of a mutant IDH1 vaccine in newly diagnosed glioma. Study background: It was radiotherapy, temozolomide, or both that patients received previously, with most receiving both.

A word on this clone: The antigen is undetermined.

Sample time point: week 35, safety follow-up. Every vaccination contained 300 ug of the mutant IDH1 20-mer peptide and was paired with topical imiquimod. The protocol was immunoSEQ multiplex PCR, while the TCRdb copy is restricted to in-frame clones and leaves out a portion. The data hold about 44,000 clones, with 80% to 85% observed a single time. The germline V gene has CDR1 KGHSH and CDR2 LQKENI. This CDR3 comprises 17 residues. The ends lost 4 bases at V and 0 bases at J; junction bases unmatched: 8. The TCR comes from a woman in her forties with glioma. Some clones in this sample may be carry-over from other donors' samples. The input for sequencing was PBMCs, taken from a glioma patient whose treatment included an IDH1 peptide vaccine. The chain uses TRBV18 and TRBJ1-3; 8 bases match TRBD1. The CDR3: CASSRLRGPTSGNTIYF. CDR3 in DNA: TGTGCCAGCTCACGTCTCAGGGGGCCGACCTCTGGAAACACCATATATTTT.